Described below is a single T cell receptor beta chain sequence and its context. The method was immunoSEQ multiplex PCR; TCRdb's version includes in-frame clones alone and lacks a portion of them. The profile shows fewer than 150,000 clones, 75% to 95% of them singletons. These data come from a study of control samples from healthy donors and cancer patients. The CDR3 sequence is 16 residues long. Trimming removed 5 bases at V and 0 bases at J, with 11 bases between. Germline loops: CDR1 LGHNA, CDR2 YNFKEQ. The clonotype originates from a man aged 18 to 29 in good health. Input material: blood. V is TRBV4-2 and J is TRBJ1-6; D uncertain. Written as DNA, the CDR3 is TGTGCCAGCAGCGGCCTAGGGAGCTCCTATAATTCACCCCTCCACTTT. Encoded protein: CASSGLGSSYNSPLHF.